Presented here are 9 T cell receptor beta chains from one specimen sequenced in a study of regulatory T cells in long-lasting Graves disease. The TCR beta library used iRepertoire HTBI primers with Arm-PCR amplification of CDR3. TCRdb independently ran MiXCR on the multiplex PCR reads; one entry per CDR3 protein. This sample carries about 610,000 distinct CDR3 sequences, 16% of them seen once, and the ten largest clones take more than 10%. Described time point: newly diagnosed GD, antithyroid drugs for less than 3 months. The TCR library was made from RNA that had been extracted from PBMCs in TRIzol. These same records also appear under a second study, on T cells in Graves' hyperthyroidism and ophthalmopathy.

This specimen consisted of peripheral blood mononuclear cells (PBMCs), obtained at new diagnosis, from a patient treated with antithyroid drugs. All receptors come from a young man with Graves disease.

This clonotype was picked up a small number of times. One base away lies a much larger clone, so this may be a sequencing read error. The chain is built from TRBV28 and TRBJ2-3; 14 bases are shared with TRBD2. This CDR3 has 15 residues. Germline assignment: CDR1 MDHEN and CDR2 SYDVKM. The ends lost 5 bases at V and 11 bases at J; junction bases unmatched: 9. Here the CDR3 DNA reads TGTGCCAGCAGTGCGACTAGCGGGAGGGCAAATATGCAGTATTTT. Protein: CASSATSGRANMQYF.

In this sample, this clonotype turned up many times. This chain links TRBV10-1 with TRBJ2-7; maybe TRBD2 (6 bases). The CDR3 is 17 residues long. V was clipped by 0 bases and J by 7 bases, with 22 bases between them. Germline CDR1 and CDR2: WNHNN and SYGVQD (reference sequence). The CDR3 DNA sequence: TGCGCCAGCAGTGAGTCGAATAAAGGGGACGGTCGGGGGGAGCAGTACTTC. It translates to CASSESNKGDGRGEQYF.

This clonotype occurred many times. This chain connects TRBV5-5 to TRBJ2-6; D is unclear. This CDR3 is 17 amino acids long. V lost 0 bases to trimming and J lost 2 bases, with 12 bases between them. Germline lookup yields CDR1 SGHKS and CDR2 YYEKEE (reference sequence). CDR3 region: CASSLGGSPAGANVLTF. Here the CDR3 DNA reads TGTGCCAGCAGCTTGGGAGGATCCCCCGCTGGGGCCAACGTCCTGACTTTC.

This clonotype was found many times. The V and J genes are TRBV6-1 and TRBJ1-5; 8 nucleotides align to TRBD1. The junction had 18 bases not matched to a gene; V was cut back by 11 bases and J by 9 bases. The CDR3 is 15 amino acids. Germline V gene sequence: CDR1 MNHNS, CDR2 SASEGT. The CDR3 reads CAARGQGGERWPQHF. DNA of the CDR3: TGTGCCGCCCGAGGACAGGGAGGAGAGCGGTGGCCCCAGCATTTT.

In this sample, this clonotype turned up many times. V gene TRBV3-1 combines with J gene TRBJ2-1; possibly TRBD2 for D (5 bases). The CDR3 runs 15 residues. Germline values: CDR1 LGHDT, CDR2 YNNKEL (reference sequence). Trimming stripped 4 bases from V and 0 bases from J, with 10 bases between. The CDR3 here is CASSPERSSYNEQFF. Here the CDR3 DNA reads TGTGCCAGCAGCCCTGAGCGGAGCTCCTACAATGAGCAGTTCTTC.

The V call is TRBV6-1, the J call TRBJ2-2; 12 nucleotides align to TRBD2. V lost 5 bases and J lost 7; bases outside the gene matches: 8. The CDR3 runs to 16 residues. The germline V gene encodes CDR1 MNHNS and CDR2 SASEGT. CDR3 region: CASSHQLTSGGGELFF. In DNA, the CDR3 is TGTGCCAGCAGTCATCAACTGACTAGCGGGGGCGGGGAGCTGTTTTTT.

This clonotype was counted ten times or more. The V and J genes are TRBV3-1 and TRBJ1-3; unclear D gene. The germline V gene has CDR1 LGHDT and CDR2 YNNKEL (reference sequence). This CDR3 is 13 amino acids long. Between the trimmed V and J ends, which lost 0 bases and 0 bases, there was a span of 0 bases. The CDR3 spells CASSQDSGNTIYF. CDR3 in DNA: TGTGCCAGCAGCCAAGACTCTGGAAACACCATATATTTT.

The chain has TRBV19 and TRBJ2-1; TRBD2 matches at 10 bases. Germline V gives CDR1 LNHDA, CDR2 SQIVND (reference sequence). The CDR3 loop spans 15 amino acids. V lost 10 bases to trimming and J lost 0 bases; unmatched junction nucleotides: 6. The CDR3 sequence is CATRLAGSSYNEQFF. The CDR3, as DNA: TGTGCCACCAGACTAGCGGGCAGCTCCTACAATGAGCAGTTCTTC. The full variable domain, completed using reference TRBV19 and TRBJ2-1, is DGGITQSPKYLFRKEGQNVTLSCEQNLNHDAMYWYRQDPGQGLRLIYYSQIVNDFQKGDIAEGYSVSREKKESFPLTVTSAQKNPTAFYLCATRLAGSSYNEQFFGPGTRLTVL.

The V call is TRBV10-1, the J call TRBJ2-7; D perhaps matches TRBD1 (6 bases). The CDR3 length is 13 residues. Germline V lookup: CDR1 WNHNN, CDR2 SYGVQD (reference sequence). V was cut by 0 bases and J by 6 bases, with 9 bases left in between. CDR3 sequence reads: CASSESGTLEQYF. In DNA form, the CDR3 reads TGCGCCAGCAGTGAGTCGGGGACACTCGAGCAGTACTTC.